The subject of this entry is one TCR beta chain. The sample originates from a study of shared T cell receptors in the human thymus. Libraries were prepared by immunoSEQ multiplex PCR; TCRdb keeps only in-frame clonotypes and omits some of them. The data contain about 660,000 clones, over 75% of them singletons. With 3 bases clipped from V and 5 bases from J, the junction kept 8 bases outside the gene matches. CDR1 and CDR2 from the germline V gene are MDHEN and SYDVKM. The CDR3 has 15 amino acids. Another study also made use of these data, one on human thymus T cells. That paper notes: V and J gene usage appeared biased in thymic and blood repertoires. Among unrelated individuals, related research reported thymic repertoires that overlapped highly.

V gene TRBV28 combines with J gene TRBJ2-5; 8 nucleotides agree with TRBD1. Sequencing used thymocytes. This sequence originates from a boy younger than two with a congenital heart defect. The CDR3 bases are TGTGCCAGCAGTTTCCCGACAGGGGTTTGGGAGACCCAGTACTTC. Translating gives CASSFPTGVWETQYF.